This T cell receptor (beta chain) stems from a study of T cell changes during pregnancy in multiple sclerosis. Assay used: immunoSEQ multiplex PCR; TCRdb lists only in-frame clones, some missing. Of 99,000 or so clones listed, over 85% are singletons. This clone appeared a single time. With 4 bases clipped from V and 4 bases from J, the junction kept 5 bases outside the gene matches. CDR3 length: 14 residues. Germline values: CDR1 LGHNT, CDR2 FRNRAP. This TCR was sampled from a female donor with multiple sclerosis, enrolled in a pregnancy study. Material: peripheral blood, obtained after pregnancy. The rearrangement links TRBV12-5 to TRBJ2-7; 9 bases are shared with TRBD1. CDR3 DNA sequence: TGTGCTAGTGGTTCGGACAGGGGAGGATACGAGCAGTACTTC. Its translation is CASGSDRGGYEQYF.